This TCR beta chain came from a study of T-cell memory formation after mild COVID-19. The wider study: For the most part, TCR clusters were specific to one donor. Study findings and constraints: SARS-CoV-2 specificity of second-wave clones peaking day 37 was unconfirmed.

TCR alpha and TCR beta cDNA libraries with sample barcodes and UMIs came from 5'RACE using constant-segment primers. TCRdb independently ran MiXCR on the 5' RACE reads; one entry per CDR3 protein. Counted here are about 110,000 distinct CDR3 sequences, approximately 15% occurring once; the ten biggest clones make up 28%. Germline V lookup: CDR1 SGHDN, CDR2 FVKESK. V was pared by 2 bases and J by 5 bases, with 7 bases of the junction left unmatched. The CDR3 is 16 residues long. This clonotype occurred a few times. Antigen specificity is unknown. Material: PBMCs or a T cell subset sorted from them (not recorded which). The TCR comes from an adult woman who had mild COVID-19 (a few samples of this study predate the infection). Cell type and time point are not known. J is TRBJ2-1 and V is TRBV14, with 9 bases lining up with TRBD2. The CDR3 spells CASSQREGLAHNEQFF. CDR3 DNA: TGTGCCAGCAGCCAAAGGGAGGGACTAGCACACAATGAGCAGTTCTTC.